Listed below are T cell receptor beta chains from one sample, sequenced in a study of T cell responses to AZD1222 COVID-19 vaccine. Using immunoSEQ multiplex PCR, the repertoire was profiled, and TCRdb retains in-frame clones only, with some absent. The table includes around 150,000 clones, more than 90% detected once. Sample: peripheral blood, taken on day 0 of AZD1222 vaccination. The source is an adult in good health. Each CDR3 is given with its conserved first and last residue. Expanded clones are given a class, and other clones once, few, many or no size at all.

cdr3_length: 13; v_call: TRBV28; j_call: TRBJ1-2; clone_size: NA; cdr3_aa: CASRSDRAEGYTF
cdr3_length: 13; v_call: TRBV28; j_call: TRBJ2-4; clone_size: NA; cdr3_aa: CASSVYGKNIQYF
cdr3_length: 15; v_call: TRBV5-1; j_call: TRBJ2-5; clone_size: NA; cdr3_aa: CASSLGGGGQETQYF
cdr3_length: 14; v_call: TRBV20-1; j_call: TRBJ2-3; clone_size: NA; cdr3_aa: CSASTSGSTDTQYF
cdr3_length: 14; v_call: TRBV6-4; j_call: TRBJ2-2; clone_size: NA; cdr3_aa: CASSDTGPTGELFF
cdr3_length: 19; v_call: TRBV5-6; j_call: TRBJ2-1; clone_size: NA; cdr3_aa: CASSLPGQGLQSSYNEQFF
cdr3_length: 17; v_call: TRBV3-1/TRBV3-2; j_call: TRBJ1-6; clone_size: NA; cdr3_aa: CASSQSGTGYPNSPLHF
cdr3_length: 15; v_call: TRBV7-8; j_call: TRBJ1-2; clone_size: few; cdr3_aa: CASRIEQGRRYGYTF
cdr3_length: 13; v_call: TRBV12-3/TRBV12-4; j_call: TRBJ1-2; clone_size: NA; cdr3_aa: CASSFGTDYGYTF
cdr3_length: 16; v_call: TRBV5-6; j_call: TRBJ2-2; clone_size: NA; cdr3_aa: CASSLQGGSHTGELFF
cdr3_length: 19; v_call: TRBV19; j_call: TRBJ1-6; clone_size: once; cdr3_aa: CASSDRQGSLPSYNSPLHF
cdr3_length: 16; v_call: TRBV5-1; j_call: TRBJ2-2; clone_size: NA; cdr3_aa: CASSLGRDRYTGELFF
cdr3_length: 15; v_call: TRBV13; j_call: TRBJ2-3; clone_size: NA; cdr3_aa: CASSQGLAGSDTQYF
cdr3_length: 15; v_call: TRBV4-1; j_call: TRBJ2-6; clone_size: NA; cdr3_aa: CASSHRDSGANVLTF
cdr3_length: 16; v_call: TRBV9; j_call: TRBJ1-3; clone_size: NA; cdr3_aa: CASSATWDSAGNTIYF
cdr3_length: 13; v_call: TRBV9; j_call: TRBJ2-5; clone_size: NA; cdr3_aa: CASSVAWGETQYF
cdr3_length: 15; v_call: TRBV5-1; j_call: TRBJ1-3; clone_size: once; cdr3_aa: CASSLLADSGNTIYF
cdr3_length: 15; v_call: TRBV30; j_call: TRBJ2-2; clone_size: NA; cdr3_aa: CAWRVRTGYTGELFF
cdr3_length: 16; v_call: TRBV7-2; j_call: TRBJ2-5; clone_size: NA; cdr3_aa: CASSRTGTATGETQYF
cdr3_length: 16; v_call: TRBV5-8; j_call: TRBJ1-5; clone_size: large; cdr3_aa: CASSLIRQSSNQPQHF
cdr3_length: 16; v_call: TRBV11-2; j_call: TRBJ2-1; clone_size: once; cdr3_aa: CASSPVGLPSYNEQFF
cdr3_length: 18; v_call: TRBV5-1; j_call: TRBJ2-1; clone_size: NA; cdr3_aa: CASSFPGTSGGVYNEQFF
cdr3_length: 15; v_call: TRBV15; j_call: TRBJ1-1; clone_size: NA; cdr3_aa: CATSRDRGGNTEAFF
cdr3_length: 18; v_call: TRBV28; j_call: TRBJ1-4; clone_size: NA; cdr3_aa: CASSPPQGLALTNEKLFF
cdr3_length: 19; v_call: TRBV11-3; j_call: TRBJ1-2; clone_size: NA; cdr3_aa: CASSRLDWSGTGGFYGYTF
cdr3_length: 15; v_call: TRBV13; j_call: TRBJ2-3; clone_size: NA; cdr3_aa: CASSSSSDQRDTQYF
cdr3_length: 13; v_call: TRBV10-3; j_call: TRBJ1-2; clone_size: NA; cdr3_aa: CAISDGQGYGYTF
cdr3_length: 14; v_call: TRBV3-1/TRBV3-2; j_call: TRBJ1-5; clone_size: NA; cdr3_aa: CASSLGRGHQPQHF